This T cell receptor beta chain was sequenced for a study of CD8 T cells in ankylosing spondylitis. Construction of TCR beta libraries was performed using quantitative 5'-RACE with molecular barcodes. TCRdb itself ran the 5' RACE reads through MiXCR, one entry per CDR3 protein. Among hundreds of thousands of distinct CDR3 sequences, 10% to 15% were seen once, and the ten largest hold about 0.5%. As to this clonotype: Its specificity is unknown.

J was trimmed by 2 bases and V by 1 base; bases with no gene match: 5. The CDR3 totals 15 residues. Looked up from germline, CDR1 is DFQATT and CDR2 is SNEGSKA (reference sequence). Study findings and constraints: What seemed typical of ankylosing spondylitis blood was a TCR beta motif built from several highly homologous variants.

The V gene is TRBV20-1, the J gene TRBJ2-1; 7 bases agree with TRBD2. Input material: blood, either unsorted or a sorted T cell fraction (not recorded which). This receptor was obtained from a male donor with ankylosing spondylitis. CDR3 protein: CSARGGAGAYNEQFF. CDR3 nucleotides: TGCAGTGCTAGAGGCGGGGCGGGGGCCTACAATGAGCAGTTCTTC.